This T cell receptor beta chain was identified during a study of radiation and T cells in renal cell carcinoma (dated by TCRdb to the early 2020s). For context, the study as a whole: Samples were obtained from a clinical trial, in which 15 Gy stereotactic body radiation therapy was delivered to primary renal cell carcinomas and nephrectomy was performed 4 weeks later. TCR beta sequencing covered 50 to 55 samples in total, comprising around 25 tumors and about 27 peripheral blood samples. Across all 50 or so samples, under 5,000,000 unique CDR3 nucleotide sequences, encoding 2.5 million to 3 million unique CDR3 amino acid sequences, were identified.

Findings and caveats that apply to the study as a whole: Top tumor clonotypes rose in blood from baseline to 2 weeks post-radiation, then contracted by 4 weeks, suggesting transient expansion of tumor-resident clones. Changes in the blood repertoire were not tracked past 4 weeks after treatment. Because the trial had a single-armed design, the trial could not examine how radiation dose or scheduling affected the TCR repertoire. Because pretreatment tumor biopsies were not available, the study could not determine whether clonotypes were already present within the tumor at baseline.

This specimen's time point label, per the study, means: baseline pretreatment blood. What the treatment or condition label conveys for this sample: 15 Gy SBRT to primary tumor, nephrectomy 4 weeks later. To follow tumor-enriched clonotypes, serial peripheral blood was collected from radiation-treated patients at baseline and at 2 weeks and 4 weeks after SBRT. All patients had renal cell carcinoma with clear cell pathology. The QIAamp DNA Blood Mini Kit (Qiagen) was used to prepare genomic DNA for TCR sequencing. The analyses included only samples that passed all quality control checks. Following the manufacturer's recommendations, the immunoSEQ kit was used to generate TCR beta libraries from genomic DNA. To prepare libraries, a first multiplex PCR with proprietary primers was run, followed by a second PCR that added unique barcodes, and a bead cleanup was done after each round. A kit-provided positive control reaction and a negative control reaction were included in every sample batch. The final libraries were assessed on an Agilent 4200 TapeStation D1000 ScreenTape, pooled by volume, and quantified by qPCR. An Illumina NextSeq500 fitted with a MidOutput 150-cycle cartridge performed the sequencing, running 156 Read1 cycles and 15 Index1 cycles with the kit's custom primers. The pooled library was loaded at roughly 1 pM with around 22% PhiX control spiked in. The original pipeline was this. Vendor-processed data were analyzed in R, with a clonotype defined as all T cells sharing the same CDR3 nucleotide sequence. In the clone abundance analyses, frequencies were normalized to the 10,000 most abundant clones in each sample. Before analysis, public T cell clones were removed, and these numbered fewer than six per sample on average. Tumor-enriched and baseline blood-enriched clonotypes were defined by at least a 32-fold difference in abundance between compartments. A beta-binomial differential abundance model was used to identify clonotypes that were expanded or contracted between blood time points. Tumor-blood repertoire similarity was measured with the Baroni-Urbani and Buser coefficient, and group comparisons used two-tailed Wilcoxon tests in R. TCRdb's version of the immuneACCESS table is confined to in-frame rearrangements and falls short of the full clone set. An unresolved V gene accounts for under half of the shortfall where checked; the remainder is of unknown origin. V and J calls and clone size come straight from that table; D and trimming were deduced from the DNA. This sample comprises 150,000 or so clones, about 88% of them detected only once. The biggest ten clones account for over 3.5% of the sample.

The germline V gene specifies SGHTA as CDR1 and FQGTGA as CDR2. The CDR3 sequence holds 14 residues, the cysteine and phenylalanine included. Of all the DNA, just the CDR3 is kept, 42 bases in frame from base 1. V and J lose 2 bases and 7 bases, and a span of 9 bases separates them. This clone occurred a few times. Its antigen has not been determined. No much larger clonotype is one base removed from it; base qualities were not supplied. The chain is assembled from TRBV7-3 and TRBJ1-6, with the D gene uncertain. Sequencing was performed on blood, taken from a patient whose treatment included radiotherapy and nephrectomy. This TCR came from a woman aged 70-85 years with renal cell carcinoma. The CDR3 reads as follows: CASSLGVGNSPLHF. The DNA is TGTGCCAGCAGCTTAGGTGTAGGGAATTCACCCCTCCACTTT.